This T cell receptor (beta chain) comes out of a study of blood T cell repertoires in COVID-19. In the source study's methods: The assay estimated nucleated cells by amplifying reference gene primers. This table comes from immunoSEQ multiplex PCR, and its TCRdb copy is limited to in-frame clones, with some not included. Clone size and the V and J calls come from that table; the DNA yielded D and trimming. The repertoire holds about 370,000 clones, more than 70% seen once, with 3% in the top ten. Patients of the Seattle cohort, enrolled during active infection, were followed longitudinally. V was cut by 2 bases and J by 0 bases, with 13 bases left in between. This CDR3 contains 16 residues. CDR1 is SGHRS, CDR2 YFSETQ, per germline. This clone was seen a few times. Other nucleotide sequences in the sample specify the same CDR3.

The sample comprised peripheral blood. This receptor was identified in a woman aged 25-40 years with COVID-19, enrolled during active disease. The chain has TRBV5-1 and TRBJ2-3, with a weak D call TRBD2 (6 bases). The CDR3: CASSLEGRGSTDTQYF. CDR3 bases: TGCGCCAGCAGCTTAGAAGGGCGGGGTAGCACAGATACGCAGTATTTT.